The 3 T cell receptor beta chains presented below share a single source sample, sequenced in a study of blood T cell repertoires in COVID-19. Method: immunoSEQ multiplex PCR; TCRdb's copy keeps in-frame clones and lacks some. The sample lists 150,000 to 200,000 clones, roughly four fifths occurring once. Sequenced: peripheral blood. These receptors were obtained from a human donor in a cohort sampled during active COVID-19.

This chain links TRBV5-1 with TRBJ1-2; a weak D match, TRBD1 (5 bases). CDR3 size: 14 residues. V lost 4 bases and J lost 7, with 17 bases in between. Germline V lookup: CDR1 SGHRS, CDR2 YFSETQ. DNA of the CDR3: TGCGCCAGCAGCCCCTCGGGAGGGACGAGTGGCTACACCTTC. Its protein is CASSPSGGTSGYTF.

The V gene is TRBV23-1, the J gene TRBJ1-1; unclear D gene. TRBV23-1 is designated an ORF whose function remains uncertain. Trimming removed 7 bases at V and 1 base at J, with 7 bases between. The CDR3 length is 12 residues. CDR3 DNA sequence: TGCGCCAGCAAGGAGACGAACACTGAAGCTTTCTTT. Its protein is CASKETNTEAFF.

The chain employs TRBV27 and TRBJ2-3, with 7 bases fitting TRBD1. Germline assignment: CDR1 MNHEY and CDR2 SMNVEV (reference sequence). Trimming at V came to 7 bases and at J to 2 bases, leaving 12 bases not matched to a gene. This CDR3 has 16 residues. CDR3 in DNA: TGTGCCAGCACCCAGACAGGGTCCGTGGTCACAGATACGCAGTATTTT. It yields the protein CASTQTGSVVTDTQYF.